This T cell receptor (beta chain) appears in the sequencing data of a study of T-cell memory formation after mild COVID-19. Across the study: Each donor largely had its own TCR clusters. Points from the study as a whole: Second-wave clones that peaked on day 37 lacked confirmed SARS-CoV-2 specificity. The study detected some responding clones in pre-infection memory, suggesting cross-reactive memory joined.

cDNA libraries for TCR alpha and TCR beta, carrying sample barcodes and UMIs, came from 5'RACE with constant-segment primers. TCRdb passed the 5' RACE reads through MiXCR, listing each CDR3 protein once. The sample holds roughly 200,000 distinct CDR3 sequences; approximately 16% are singletons and the top ten take 2% to 2.5%. With respect to this clonotype: Its antigen is unknown.

This CDR3 comprises 13 residues. Germline V gives CDR1 SGHDT, CDR2 YYEEEE. After removal of 4 bases from V and 8 bases from J, the junction contained 4 bases not matched to a gene. The rearrangement uses TRBV5-6 and TRBJ1-1; 11 bases are a match to TRBD1. This TCR was sampled from an adult woman who had mild COVID-19 (a few samples of this study predate the infection). Cell type and time point are not known. Sequenced: PBMCs or a T cell subset sorted from them (not recorded which). DNA for the CDR3: TGTGCCAGCAGCCGGACAGGGGGCTCCGAAGCTTTCTTT. Its protein product is CASSRTGGSEAFF.